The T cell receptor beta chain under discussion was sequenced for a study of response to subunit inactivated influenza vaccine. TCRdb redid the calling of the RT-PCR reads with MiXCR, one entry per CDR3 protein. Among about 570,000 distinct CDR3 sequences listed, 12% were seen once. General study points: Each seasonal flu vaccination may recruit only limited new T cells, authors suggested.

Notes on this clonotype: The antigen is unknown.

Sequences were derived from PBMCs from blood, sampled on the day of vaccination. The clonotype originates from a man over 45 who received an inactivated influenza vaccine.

The DNA of the CDR3 is TGCAGTGCTAGCCCCGGACAGGGCCGCTCTTATAACTATGGCTACACCTTC. This translates into CSASPGQGRSYNYGYTF. The chain carries TRBV20-1 and TRBJ1-2; TRBD1 matches 8 bases. The CDR3 is 17 residues long. Germline V gene lookup returns CDR1 DFQATT and CDR2 SNEGSKA (reference sequence). The junction had 13 bases not matched to a gene; V was cut back by 3 bases and J by 1 base.